This T cell receptor (beta chain) was recorded in a study of blood T cell repertoires in COVID-19 (dated by TCRdb to about 2020). The study in broad terms: Samples from collaborators originated in the United States, Italy and Spain and spanned both the acute and convalescent phases of COVID-19. HLA class I and class II types, where available, came from metadata supplied by the sample provider rather than from assay-based typing. A freely available public database, intended as a resource for researchers studying the immune response to SARS-CoV-2, is where the repertoires were released. The material from the prospective study consisted of cDNA or gDNA derived from T cells, B-cell-depleted T cells, or PBMCs. Deeply sampled blood TCRbeta repertoires from subjects exposed to, actively infected with, or recovered from COVID-19 were included in the dataset. The sample metadata nearly always contained a de-identified subject ID, COVID-19 status, age in years and sex. The samples were drawn from two sources: the first 160 participants of the ongoing ImmuneRACE study, and over 1,000 subjects contributed by 6 global collaborators.

Results and caveats for the whole study, not just this receptor: How much clinical and demographic metadata was included differed by source and by participant, and the metadata was provided uncurated.

Participants in the prospective study were enrolled through a virtual design, were aged about 18 to 90 years, and lived in about 25 United States geographic areas. Cohort assignment in the prospective study relied on participant-reported clinical history from a screening survey and a study questionnaire. Recovered participants in ImmuneRACE Cohort 3 were defined as having two consecutive negative NP/OP PCR tests, clearance from a healthcare professional, or resolution of symptoms. In the prospective study, mobile phlebotomists collected whole blood, serum and a nasopharyngeal or oropharyngeal swab from each participant. Over an approximately two-month period, participants in the prospective study had the option of providing additional blood draws and questionnaires. Before DNA extraction, blood samples from the prospective study were shipped at room temperature or frozen. From the cysteine up to the phenylalanine, the CDR3 has a length of 14 residues. CDR3 DNA is the only sequence kept; it has 42 bases, read in frame from the first base. As encoded in the germline V gene, CDR1 is MNHEY while CDR2 is SVGAGI. The germline ends are 14 bases apart after V is trimmed by 6 bases and J by 5 bases.

TCRbeta CDR3 regions were amplified from genomic DNA by means of the immunoSEQ Assay, a bias-controlled multiplex PCR. On the authors' methods: Within the assay, amplification of reference gene primers was used to estimate how many nucleated cells each sample contained. Sequence reads were collapsed and filtered to measure the absolute abundance of every unique TCRbeta CDR3 rearrangement. For each sample, productive Simpson clonality was calculated as the square root of Simpson's diversity index over productive rearrangements. Sourced from immuneACCESS, this table was stored by TCRdb with only in-frame sequences that have V and J called. A share of the clones is absent; for the studies checked, an unresolved V gene accounts for under half, and the remainder has no known explanation. V and J calls plus clone size are reproduced from that table; the DNA served to infer D and trimming. Across this sample there are approximately 300,000 clones, with about nine tenths seen only once. The ten largest clones add up to roughly a tenth of the sample.

As concerns this clone: It has no known antigen specificity. No base quality information exists; no much larger clone differs at one position.

The source of this sequence is a woman in her 30s who had recovered from COVID-19. The chain joins TRBV6-5 to TRBJ2-1, with a tentative D gene TRBD1 over 6 matching bases. Sequenced: PBMCs or T cells enriched from blood (not recorded which). The CDR3 reads as follows: CASRQPGQNNEQFF. The bases read TGTGCCAGCAGACAACCAGGACAGAACAATGAGCAGTTCTTC.